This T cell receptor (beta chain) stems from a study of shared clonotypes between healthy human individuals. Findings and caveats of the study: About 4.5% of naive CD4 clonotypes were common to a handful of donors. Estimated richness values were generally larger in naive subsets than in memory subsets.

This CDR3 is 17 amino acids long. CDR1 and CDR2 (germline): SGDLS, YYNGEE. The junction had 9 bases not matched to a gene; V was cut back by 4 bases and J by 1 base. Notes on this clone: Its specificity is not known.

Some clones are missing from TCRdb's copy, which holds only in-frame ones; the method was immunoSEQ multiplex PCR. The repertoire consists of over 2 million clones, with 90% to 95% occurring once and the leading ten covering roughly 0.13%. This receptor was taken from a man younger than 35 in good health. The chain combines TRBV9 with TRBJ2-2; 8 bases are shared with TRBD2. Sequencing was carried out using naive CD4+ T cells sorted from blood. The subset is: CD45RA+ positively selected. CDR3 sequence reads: CASSTRGAGGNTGELFF. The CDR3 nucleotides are TGTGCCAGCAGCACCCGAGGGGCGGGAGGGAACACCGGGGAGCTGTTTTTT.